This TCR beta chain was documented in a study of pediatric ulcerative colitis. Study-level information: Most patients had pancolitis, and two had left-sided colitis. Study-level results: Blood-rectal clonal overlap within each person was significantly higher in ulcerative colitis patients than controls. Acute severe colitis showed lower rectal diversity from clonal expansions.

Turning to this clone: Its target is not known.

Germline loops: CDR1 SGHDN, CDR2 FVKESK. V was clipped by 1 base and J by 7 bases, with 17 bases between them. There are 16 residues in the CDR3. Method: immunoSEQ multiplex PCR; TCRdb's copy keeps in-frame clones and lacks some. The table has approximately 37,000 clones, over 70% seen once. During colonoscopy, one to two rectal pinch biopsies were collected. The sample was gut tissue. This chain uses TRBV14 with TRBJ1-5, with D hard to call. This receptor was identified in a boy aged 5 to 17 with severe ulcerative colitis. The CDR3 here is CASSQVLPNRRQPQHF. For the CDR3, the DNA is TGTGCCAGCAGCCAAGTTCTACCGAACCGGAGGCAGCCCCAGCATTTT.